This T cell receptor beta chain was documented in a study of response to subunit inactivated influenza vaccine. The CDR3 is 14 amino acids. In germline, CDR1 is SGHTA, CDR2 FQGNSA. The V segment lost 3 bases and the J segment 7 bases; nucleotides outside the gene matches: 9. TCRdb reprocessed the RT-PCR reads with MiXCR, giving one entry per CDR3 protein. There are more than 150,000 distinct CDR3 sequences in the sample; 9.2% occur only once, and approximately 10% lies in the top ten. The chain joins TRBV7-2 to TRBJ2-7, with 7 bases identical to TRBD1. Sample: non-naive T cells sorted from PBMCs, taken on the day of vaccination. The sequence was obtained from a man in his forties or fifties who received an inactivated influenza vaccine. CDR3 in amino acids: CASSFPGTAREQYF. The CDR3 nucleotides are TGTGCCAGCAGCTTTCCTGGGACAGCCCGGGAGCAGTACTTC.